The rows below give T cell receptor beta chains drawn from one sample of a study of blood T cell repertoires in COVID-19. Sequencing was performed with immunoSEQ multiplex PCR; in TCRdb, only in-frame clones are kept and a portion is missing. The sample records around 330,000 clones, approximately 87% being singletons. Sequenced sample: peripheral blood. These receptors all come from a woman in her 50s with active or convalescent COVID-19. The CDR3 runs from the conserved cysteine through the conserved F or W. The order of the fields is J gene, V gene, D gene, clone size, CDR3 DNA, CDR3 protein. D genes are given only for firm matches. A clone size is listed for some rows: how often the clone was seen (once, few, many), or a class if it is expanded.

J gene: TRBJ2-2; V gene: TRBV5-6; D gene: TRBD1; clone size: .; CDR3 DNA: TGTGCCAGCAGCTCGGGACAGGGCACCGGGGAGCTGTTTTTT; CDR3 protein: CASSSGQGTGELFF
J gene: TRBJ2-7; V gene: TRBV4-3; D gene: .; clone size: .; CDR3 DNA: TGCGCCAGCAGCCAAGATGCCTATTATGACGAGCAGTACTTC; CDR3 protein: CASSQDAYYDEQYF
J gene: TRBJ1-1; V gene: TRBV5-1; D gene: .; clone size: .; CDR3 DNA: TGCGCCAGCAGCCTCGACGGGGGGGTAAGGACTGAAGCTTTCTTT; CDR3 protein: CASSLDGGVRTEAFF
J gene: TRBJ2-7; V gene: TRBV19; D gene: TRBD1; clone size: .; CDR3 DNA: TGTGCCAGTAGTCGACAGGGGTCCGAGCAGTACTTC; CDR3 protein: CASSRQGSEQYF
J gene: TRBJ1-2; V gene: TRBV19; D gene: TRBD1; clone size: .; CDR3 DNA: TGTGCCAGTAAGACGGGACAGGGGGCCTTAGGAGGCTACACCTTC; CDR3 protein: CASKTGQGALGGYTF
J gene: TRBJ2-1; V gene: TRBV28; D gene: TRBD2; clone size: few; CDR3 DNA: TGTGCCAGCAGTTTGTTGCGGGAGGGACCAGGGCATGAGCAGTTCTTC; CDR3 protein: CASSLLREGPGHEQFF
J gene: TRBJ2-3; V gene: TRBV4-1; D gene: .; clone size: .; CDR3 DNA: TGCGCCAGCAGCCAAGTAACAGATACGCAGTATTTT; CDR3 protein: CASSQVTDTQYF
J gene: TRBJ1-2; V gene: TRBV5-1; D gene: .; clone size: .; CDR3 DNA: TGCGCCAGCAGCGCGCTTGACAGGTCCGGTGGCTACACCTTC; CDR3 protein: CASSALDRSGGYTF
J gene: TRBJ1-1; V gene: TRBV28; D gene: .; clone size: .; CDR3 DNA: TGTGCCAGCAGTTATTACCCAACGGGGGGGGCTTGGGCCACTGAAGCTTTCTTT; CDR3 protein: CASSYYPTGGAWATEAFF
J gene: TRBJ2-7; V gene: TRBV6-5; D gene: TRBD2; clone size: .; CDR3 DNA: TGTGCCAGCAGTTATTTCATGGGCGGGAGCTCCTACGAGCAGTACTTC; CDR3 protein: CASSYFMGGSSYEQYF
J gene: TRBJ1-2; V gene: TRBV19; D gene: TRBD1; clone size: few; CDR3 DNA: TGTGCCAGTAGTATTGGGGGACAGGGCTATGGCTACACCTTC; CDR3 protein: CASSIGGQGYGYTF
J gene: TRBJ2-1; V gene: TRBV10-3; D gene: .; clone size: once; CDR3 DNA: TGTGCCATCAGTGAGTCCCTTGGCAGGATGTCCTACAATGAGCAGTTCTTC; CDR3 protein: CAISESLGRMSYNEQFF
J gene: TRBJ1-6; V gene: TRBV19; D gene: TRBD1; clone size: .; CDR3 DNA: TGTGCCAGTAGAGAAACAGGGGCGGACAATTCACCCCTCCACTTT; CDR3 protein: CASRETGADNSPLHF
J gene: TRBJ1-6; V gene: TRBV30; D gene: .; clone size: .; CDR3 DNA: TGTGCCTGGAGGGAAAACAGGGTCAACTATAATTCACCCCTCCACTTT; CDR3 protein: CAWRENRVNYNSPLHF
J gene: TRBJ1-3; V gene: TRBV30; D gene: .; clone size: .; CDR3 DNA: TGTGCCTGGAGTGTACTTGCGGGTTCTGGAAACACCATATATTTT; CDR3 protein: CAWSVLAGSGNTIYF
J gene: TRBJ1-5; V gene: TRBV12-5; D gene: .; clone size: .; CDR3 DNA: TGTGCTAGTGGTTCCCACGGGTTTAGCAATCAGCCCCAGCATTTT; CDR3 protein: CASGSHGFSNQPQHF
J gene: TRBJ1-5; V gene: TRBV28; D gene: .; clone size: .; CDR3 DNA: TGTGCCAGCAGTTTAAGACAGCATTATAGCAATCAGCCCCAGCATTTT; CDR3 protein: CASSLRQHYSNQPQHF
J gene: TRBJ2-7; V gene: TRBV25-1; D gene: TRBD2; clone size: .; CDR3 DNA: TGTGCCAGCAGCTCGGGACTAGCGGGACTCTACGAGCAGTACTTC; CDR3 protein: CASSSGLAGLYEQYF
J gene: TRBJ1-2; V gene: TRBV4-3; D gene: TRBD1; clone size: .; CDR3 DNA: TGCGCCAGCAGCCAAGAACGGGACAGATTGAGCTATGGCTACACCTTC; CDR3 protein: CASSQERDRLSYGYTF
J gene: TRBJ1-2; V gene: TRBV5-4; D gene: .; clone size: .; CDR3 DNA: TGTGCCAGCAGCTTGGACCTAGATGGCTACACCTTC; CDR3 protein: CASSLDLDGYTF
J gene: TRBJ1-5; V gene: TRBV6-1; D gene: .; clone size: once; CDR3 DNA: TGTGCCAGCAGTGACCAACAGGATCAGCCCCAGCATTTT; CDR3 protein: CASSDQQDQPQHF
J gene: TRBJ2-7; V gene: TRBV7-2; D gene: .; clone size: .; CDR3 DNA: TGTGCCAGCAGCTTTCATCCCGCAGCCTACGAGCAGTACTTC; CDR3 protein: CASSFHPAAYEQYF
J gene: TRBJ1-2; V gene: TRBV10-2; D gene: TRBD1; clone size: once; CDR3 DNA: TGCGCCAGCAGTTCCGGACAGGGGGTCGAAGGCTACACCTTC; CDR3 protein: CASSSGQGVEGYTF
J gene: TRBJ2-5; V gene: TRBV4-1; D gene: .; clone size: .; CDR3 DNA: TGCGCCAGCAGCCAAGATGAAGCATCGGAGACCCAGTACTTC; CDR3 protein: CASSQDEASETQYF
J gene: TRBJ2-5; V gene: TRBV5-1; D gene: .; clone size: .; CDR3 DNA: TGCGCCAGCAGCCTACAGCCCCAAGAGACCCAGTACTTC; CDR3 protein: CASSLQPQETQYF
J gene: TRBJ2-1; V gene: TRBV30; D gene: TRBD2; clone size: .; CDR3 DNA: TGTGCCTCCCTAGCGGGGGGCTCCTACAATGAGCAGTTCTTC; CDR3 protein: CASLAGGSYNEQFF
J gene: TRBJ2-3; V gene: TRBV28; D gene: .; clone size: .; CDR3 DNA: TGTGCCAGCAGGCTGGGACACTGGACAGATACGCAGTATTTT; CDR3 protein: CASRLGHWTDTQYF
J gene: TRBJ1-5; V gene: TRBV6-4; D gene: TRBD1; clone size: few; CDR3 DNA: TGTGCCAGCAGGGATGACAGGGGAAGTCAGCCCCAGCATTTT; CDR3 protein: CASRDDRGSQPQHF
J gene: TRBJ2-1; V gene: TRBV28; D gene: .; clone size: .; CDR3 DNA: TGTGCCAGCAGTCCCAGGGGTCTCGGCGGGACTAAGATTTACAATGAGCAGTTCTTC; CDR3 protein: CASSPRGLGGTKIYNEQFF
J gene: TRBJ1-1; V gene: TRBV19; D gene: .; clone size: once; CDR3 DNA: TGTGCCAGTAGTATTTTGCAGGGGAACACTGAAGCTTTCTTT; CDR3 protein: CASSILQGNTEAFF
J gene: TRBJ1-2; V gene: TRBV20-1; D gene: .; clone size: .; CDR3 DNA: TGCAGTGCTAGTGGTCGAGCCATCCTTAGACTCTATGGCTACACCTTC; CDR3 protein: CSASGRAILRLYGYTF
J gene: TRBJ1-1; V gene: TRBV10-3; D gene: .; clone size: .; CDR3 DNA: TGTGCCATTTTGACAGCCCCTGGGGACACTGAAGCTTTCTTT; CDR3 protein: CAILTAPGDTEAFF
J gene: TRBJ2-5; V gene: TRBV3-1/TRBV3-2; D gene: .; clone size: .; CDR3 DNA: TGTGCCAGCAGCCAAGATATCACAGGGCAAGAGACCCAGTACTTC; CDR3 protein: CASSQDITGQETQYF
J gene: TRBJ2-5; V gene: TRBV6-5; D gene: TRBD2; clone size: .; CDR3 DNA: TGTGCCAGCAGTTACAGTATTAGCGGGGGCCAAGAGACCCAGTACTTC; CDR3 protein: CASSYSISGGQETQYF
J gene: TRBJ1-1; V gene: TRBV18; D gene: TRBD1; clone size: .; CDR3 DNA: TGTGCCAGCTCACCAAGGACAGGGGCCTTGAACACTGAAGCTTTCTTT; CDR3 protein: CASSPRTGALNTEAFF
J gene: TRBJ2-7; V gene: TRBV30; D gene: TRBD1; clone size: .; CDR3 DNA: TGTGCCTGGAGGGGGACAGGGGGAGGCGAGCAGTACTTC; CDR3 protein: CAWRGTGGGEQYF
J gene: TRBJ2-1; V gene: TRBV7-2; D gene: TRBD2; clone size: .; CDR3 DNA: TGTGCCAGCAGCTTATGGTCTAGCGGGTCCAATGAGCAGTTCTTC; CDR3 protein: CASSLWSSGSNEQFF
J gene: TRBJ2-7; V gene: TRBV11-3; D gene: .; clone size: once; CDR3 DNA: TGTGCCAGCAGCCCCCGGGGAGGCCTGGACGAGCAGTACTTC; CDR3 protein: CASSPRGGLDEQYF
J gene: TRBJ1-6; V gene: TRBV6-5; D gene: .; clone size: .; CDR3 DNA: TGTGCCAGCAGTTACCAGGGGACTAATAATTCACCCCTCCACTTT; CDR3 protein: CASSYQGTNNSPLHF
J gene: TRBJ2-5; V gene: TRBV12-3/TRBV12-4; D gene: .; clone size: .; CDR3 DNA: TGTGCCAGCAGTAGACTCCAAGAGACCCAGTACTTC; CDR3 protein: CASSRLQETQYF
J gene: TRBJ1-6; V gene: TRBV5-5; D gene: TRBD1; clone size: .; CDR3 DNA: TGTGCCAGCAGCTGGGACAGCAGTTCACCCCTCCACTTT; CDR3 protein: CASSWDSSSPLHF
J gene: TRBJ1-2; V gene: TRBV3-1/TRBV3-2; D gene: .; clone size: .; CDR3 DNA: TGTGCCAGCAGCCAAGACCTTACAGGGTGGTCTGCCTACACCTTC; CDR3 protein: CASSQDLTGWSAYTF
J gene: TRBJ2-7; V gene: TRBV6-5; D gene: .; clone size: .; CDR3 DNA: TGTGCCAGCAGTTCCACGGGAGCGCGAGAGCAGTACTTC; CDR3 protein: CASSSTGAREQYF
J gene: TRBJ1-2; V gene: TRBV19; D gene: TRBD1; clone size: .; CDR3 DNA: TGTGCCAGTAGTATAGGACAGGGAATTGCTGGCTACACCTTC; CDR3 protein: CASSIGQGIAGYTF
J gene: TRBJ2-2; V gene: TRBV9; D gene: .; clone size: .; CDR3 DNA: TGTGCCAGCAGCGTTGGTTACATGGCGAACACCGGGGAGCTGTTTTTT; CDR3 protein: CASSVGYMANTGELFF
J gene: TRBJ2-5; V gene: TRBV6-2/TRBV6-3; D gene: TRBD2; clone size: once; CDR3 DNA: TGTGCCAGCAGTACGACTAGCGGGGGAAGAGAGACCCAGTACTTC; CDR3 protein: CASSTTSGGRETQYF
J gene: TRBJ2-7; V gene: TRBV4-2; D gene: TRBD2; clone size: .; CDR3 DNA: TGTGCCAGCAGCCAGGCACTAGCGGACTACGAGCAGTACTTC; CDR3 protein: CASSQALADYEQYF
J gene: TRBJ2-2; V gene: TRBV5-1; D gene: .; clone size: few; CDR3 DNA: TGCGCCAGCAGCTTGGGGTATCGGGGCACCGGGGAGCTGTTTTTT; CDR3 protein: CASSLGYRGTGELFF